This T cell receptor (beta chain) originates from a study of cytomegalovirus exposure and HLA in healthy donors. Study observations and caveats: Testing in vitro showed a few CMV-associated chains specific for CMV antigens.

The length of the CDR3 is 14 residues. Looked up from germline, CDR1 is LGHNA and CDR2 is YNFKEQ. The ends lost 5 bases at V and 5 bases at J; junction bases unmatched: 5. Primers: 60 Vbeta forward and 13 Jbeta reverse. The assay was immunoSEQ multiplex PCR, and TCRdb's table has in-frame clones only and misses some. The sample includes around 140,000 clones. A word on this clone: The antigen is not known.

The J gene is TRBJ2-3, the V gene TRBV4-2; 9 bases are shared with TRBD2. The clonotype comes from a male donor in good health and CMV-seronegative. The specimen was PBMCs. This chain's CDR3 is CASSAGGPIDTQYF. The CDR3 DNA follows: TGTGCCAGCAGCGCGGGAGGGCCGATAGATACGCAGTATTTT.